The rows below give T cell receptor beta chains drawn from one sample of a study of blood T cell repertoires in COVID-19. The protocol was immunoSEQ multiplex PCR, while the TCRdb copy is restricted to in-frame clones and leaves out a portion. Of 150,000 or so clones listed, approximately 78% are singletons. The sample consisted of peripheral blood. The source of these receptors is a human donor in a cohort sampled during active COVID-19. Each CDR3 is given with its conserved first and last residue.

TRBV24-1	CATSDATSGGYEQYF
TRBV5-1	CASSYSSRQALTEAFF
TRBV5-1	CASSPQGDEQYF
TRBV7-8	CASSSGGRGMAEQFF
TRBV5-1	CASSLRGEQYF
TRBV7-2	CASSQPGQVQETQYF
TRBV28	CASSSPDRQETQYF
TRBV2	CASSAPGHRLAGDTQYF
TRBV10-2	CASKGSVSGDNEQFF
TRBV7-9	CASRSTDTQYF
TRBV10-3	CAISEGGSYGYTF
TRBV20-1	CSVRQGQYF
TRBV5-1	CASSLAGGLGANVLTF
TRBV7-8	CASIDRGRNTGELFF
TRBV29-1	CSGRQGRGREQYF
TRBV9	CASSTSTSGSTYEQYF